Listed below are T cell receptor beta chains from one sample, sequenced in a study of tumor and adjacent non-tumor tissue in lung cancer. Each CDR3 protein gets one entry after TCRdb re-called the multiplex PCR reads with MiXCR. The sample records tens of thousands of distinct CDR3 sequences, around 75% being singletons. Sequenced sample: lung tumor tissue. All receptors come from a woman between 45 and 65 years old with non-small cell lung cancer. Both conserved end residues are part of each CDR3. Each record gives: CDR3 DNA, CDR3 protein, D gene, J gene, clone size, V gene. D genes are given only for firm matches. Not every row has a clone size; where given, it reads once, few, many or a size class.

CDR3nt: TGTGCCAGCAGCTTAGCGCAGTATCAGCCCCAGCATTTT; CDR3aa: CASSLAQYQPQHF; d_gene: .; j_gene: TRBJ1-5; abundance: many; v_gene: TRBV7-8
CDR3nt: TGTGCCAGTAGCTTTGGACTAACGGGATTAAAAAGCACAGATACGGAGTATTTT; CDR3aa: CASSFGLTGLKSTDTEYF; d_gene: .; j_gene: TRBJ2-3; abundance: .; v_gene: TRBV11-1
CDR3nt: TGTGTCAGCAGTCAGGGGGCGAACTATGGCAACACCTTC; CDR3aa: CVSSQGANYGNTF; d_gene: TRBD1; j_gene: TRBJ1-2; abundance: .; v_gene: TRBV5-6
CDR3nt: TGTGCTGCCTCACGGCTAACGGGAGGGGGCTCCTACAATGAGCAGTTCTTC; CDR3aa: CAASRLTGGGSYNEQFF; d_gene: TRBD2; j_gene: TRBJ2-1; abundance: once; v_gene: TRBV10-3
CDR3nt: TGCAGCGTTAAAGATCGCCAGCGGGGCTCCTACAACGAGCACTTCTTC; CDR3aa: CSVKDRQRGSYNEHFF; d_gene: TRBD2; j_gene: TRBJ2-1; abundance: .; v_gene: TRBV29-1
CDR3nt: TGTACCAGCTGTGAAGCGCAGGGGCGTGAAGCTTTCTTT; CDR3aa: CTSCEAQGREAFF; d_gene: .; j_gene: TRBJ1-1; abundance: once; v_gene: TRBV6-1
CDR3nt: TGTGCCAACAGCTTTAGCGGGACGGTCAGCTCTTACAATGGGCAGTTCTTC; CDR3aa: CANSFSGTVSSYNGQFF; d_gene: TRBD2; j_gene: TRBJ2-1; abundance: .; v_gene: TRBV11-3
CDR3nt: TGTGCCAGCAGCGTAGATGGGGTGGACACTGAAGCTTTCTTT; CDR3aa: CASSVDGVDTEAFF; d_gene: .; j_gene: TRBJ1-1; abundance: few; v_gene: TRBV9
CDR3nt: TGTGTCAGCAGCTTAGTTATGGGGGATGGCTACACTTTC; CDR3aa: CVSSLVMGDGYTF; d_gene: .; j_gene: TRBJ1-2; abundance: .; v_gene: TRBV11-2
CDR3nt: TGTGCCAGCAGTGGGGGTTTCGGGGCCAACGTCCTGACTTTC; CDR3aa: CASSGGFGANVLTF; d_gene: .; j_gene: TRBJ2-6; abundance: .; v_gene: TRBV2
CDR3nt: TGTGCCAGCACCTCTCCGCCGGGGCTAGCGGGAGCGGGCTCCTATAATGGGCAGTTCTTC; CDR3aa: CASTSPPGLAGAGSYNGQFF; d_gene: TRBD2; j_gene: TRBJ2-1; abundance: once; v_gene: TRBV6-6
CDR3nt: TGCAGTGCTAGACCTAGGATTAGCGGGAACGAGCAGTACTTC; CDR3aa: CSARPRISGNEQYF; d_gene: TRBD2; j_gene: TRBJ2-7; abundance: once; v_gene: TRBV20-1
CDR3nt: TGTGCCAGCAGCTTGGAGATCACAGATACGCAGTATTTT; CDR3aa: CASSLEITDTQYF; d_gene: .; j_gene: TRBJ2-3; abundance: .; v_gene: TRBV11-3
CDR3nt: TGTGCAAGCAGCTTTATAGCGGGAGGAGAGAATGAGCAGTTTTTC; CDR3aa: CASSFIAGGENEQFF; d_gene: TRBD2; j_gene: TRBJ2-1; abundance: .; v_gene: TRBV11-2
CDR3nt: TGCGCCAGCAACGCGGGACACACGAACACCGGGGAGCTGGTTTTT; CDR3aa: CASNAGHTNTGELVF; d_gene: .; j_gene: TRBJ2-2; abundance: .; v_gene: TRBV5-1
CDR3nt: TGCGCCAGCAGCCAAGATAGGTACGTAGGGAACTATGGCTACACCTTC; CDR3aa: CASSQDRYVGNYGYTF; d_gene: .; j_gene: TRBJ1-2; abundance: once; v_gene: TRBV4-1
CDR3nt: TGCAGTGTCTCCCCCGGGACGCAACCCTACGAGCAGTACTTC; CDR3aa: CSVSPGTQPYEQYF; d_gene: .; j_gene: TRBJ2-7; abundance: .; v_gene: TRBV20-1
CDR3nt: TGCAGCGTTAGACGGCAGCTGAACACTGAAGCTTTCTTT; CDR3aa: CSVRRQLNTEAFF; d_gene: .; j_gene: TRBJ1-1; abundance: .; v_gene: TRBV29-1
CDR3nt: TGTGCCAGCAGCCTGGCGGTCGACCTCTACAAGCAGTGCTTC; CDR3aa: CASSLAVDLYKQCF; d_gene: .; j_gene: TRBJ2-7; abundance: .; v_gene: TRBV11-2
CDR3nt: TGTGCGAGCAACCAGGCGGGCCAAGAGACCCAGTACTTC; CDR3aa: CASNQAGQETQYF; d_gene: .; j_gene: TRBJ2-5; abundance: .; v_gene: TRBV11-2
CDR3nt: TGCAGTGCCCGGACTAGCGTCCCAGATACGCAGTATTTT; CDR3aa: CSARTSVPDTQYF; d_gene: TRBD2; j_gene: TRBJ2-3; abundance: medium-sized; v_gene: TRBV20-1
CDR3nt: TGCAGCGGCGACGACAGGGCAGGCTACACATTC; CDR3aa: CSGDDRAGYTF; d_gene: TRBD1; j_gene: TRBJ1-2; abundance: .; v_gene: TRBV29-1
CDR3nt: TGTGCCAGCAGCCCCTCTGGATTTGAGAAGTTCTTC; CDR3aa: CASSPSGFEKFF; d_gene: .; j_gene: TRBJ2-1; abundance: .; v_gene: TRBV11-2
CDR3nt: TGTGTCAGTAGTGTTCCCGGGAACCAAGAGACGCAGTACTTC; CDR3aa: CVSSVPGNQETQYF; d_gene: .; j_gene: TRBJ2-5; abundance: .; v_gene: TRBV6-1
CDR3nt: TGTGCCAGCAACTTAAGGCCTAAAGAACAGTTCTTC; CDR3aa: CASNLRPKEQFF; d_gene: .; j_gene: TRBJ2-1; abundance: .; v_gene: TRBV7-9
CDR3nt: TGTGCCAGCGGTCTAGCGGGAATCGTAGATACGCAGTACTTT; CDR3aa: CASGLAGIVDTQYF; d_gene: TRBD2; j_gene: TRBJ2-3; abundance: .; v_gene: TRBV28
CDR3nt: TGTGCCAACAGCTTAATGGCAGGGGGCCTCACCGGGGAGCTGTTTTTT; CDR3aa: CANSLMAGGLTGELFF; d_gene: TRBD1; j_gene: TRBJ2-2; abundance: .; v_gene: TRBV7-3
CDR3nt: TGTGCCAGCAGCACAATGGGGAGAGAGACCCAGTACTTC; CDR3aa: CASSTMGRETQYF; d_gene: .; j_gene: TRBJ2-5; abundance: .; v_gene: TRBV6-5
CDR3nt: TGCAGTACTAGTCCTGACAGGATAGCTTTCTTT; CDR3aa: CSTSPDRIAFF; d_gene: .; j_gene: TRBJ1-1; abundance: .; v_gene: TRBV20-1
CDR3nt: TGTAGTGTGGCGGGAGAAGGGACAGATGCGCAGTATTTT; CDR3aa: CSVAGEGTDAQYF; d_gene: .; j_gene: TRBJ2-3; abundance: .; v_gene: TRBV20-1
CDR3nt: TGTGTCAGCAGTTTGAGTCCATGGCCGCCCCAGCATTTT; CDR3aa: CVSSLSPWPPQHF; d_gene: .; j_gene: TRBJ1-5; abundance: .; v_gene: TRBV12-3/TRBV12-4
CDR3nt: TGCAGTGCTATCCCGATTGGGACTCTTGGCGCCGGGGAGCTGTTTTTT; CDR3aa: CSAIPIGTLGAGELFF; d_gene: .; j_gene: TRBJ2-2; abundance: .; v_gene: TRBV20-1
CDR3nt: TGTGCCAGCAGTTTGGGACGGAACACCGGGAGCTGTTTT; CDR3aa: CASSLGRNTGSCF; d_gene: .; j_gene: TRBJ2-2; abundance: .; v_gene: TRBV5-6
CDR3nt: TGTGCCTGTAGTCTGGGACAGCTTCGGCATTCACCCCTCCACTTT; CDR3aa: CACSLGQLRHSPLHF; d_gene: TRBD1; j_gene: TRBJ1-6; abundance: .; v_gene: TRBV28
CDR3nt: TGCAGCGCCCGCTCGGCCTGCTCCTACGAGCAGTATTTC; CDR3aa: CSARSACSYEQYF; d_gene: .; j_gene: TRBJ2-7; abundance: .; v_gene: TRBV29-1
CDR3nt: TGTGTCATCAGTTACCGGGAATACACTGAAGCTTTCTTT; CDR3aa: CVISYREYTEAFF; d_gene: .; j_gene: TRBJ1-1; abundance: .; v_gene: TRBV6-5
CDR3nt: TGCGCCAGCAGCCGGGACAGGGAACGAGACGAGCAGTACTTC; CDR3aa: CASSRDRERDEQYF; d_gene: TRBD1; j_gene: TRBJ2-7; abundance: many; v_gene: TRBV5-1